Listed here is a single TCR beta chain. Assay: immunoSEQ multiplex PCR; the TCRdb copy retains only in-frame clones and omits some. The repertoire has 330,000 or so clones, approximately 86% of them found once; the top ten carry around 10%. V was pared by 7 bases and J by 2 bases, with 5 bases of the junction left unmatched. CDR3 size: 14 residues. CDR1 KGHDR and CDR2 SFDVKD come from the germline V gene. The Seattle patients, enrolled during active infection, were followed longitudinally. This entry belongs to a study of blood T cell repertoires in COVID-19. This clonotype was obtained from a man younger than 45 with COVID-19, enrolled during active disease. The chain joins TRBV24-1 to TRBJ2-3; 7 positions match TRBD2. Sequenced: peripheral blood. CDR3 bases: TGTGCCACCAGCGGGGGGACTAACACAGATACGCAGTATTTT. Translation: CATSGGTNTDTQYF.